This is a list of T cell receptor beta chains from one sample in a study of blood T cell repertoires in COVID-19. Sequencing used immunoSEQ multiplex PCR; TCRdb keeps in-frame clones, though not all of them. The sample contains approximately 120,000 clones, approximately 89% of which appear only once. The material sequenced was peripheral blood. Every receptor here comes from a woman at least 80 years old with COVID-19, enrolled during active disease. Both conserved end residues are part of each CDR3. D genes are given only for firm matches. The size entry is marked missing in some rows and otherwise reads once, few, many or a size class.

cdr3_nt: TGTGCCAGCAGCTTGGACGGCGGGAGGACAGATACGCAGTATTTT; cdr3_aa: CASSLDGGRTDTQYF; v_call: TRBV5-4; j_call: TRBJ2-3; d_call: TRBD2; clone_size: .
cdr3_nt: TGTGCCAGCAGCCCCCAGGACATCGGGGGAAACACCATATATTTT; cdr3_aa: CASSPQDIGGNTIYF; v_call: TRBV9; j_call: TRBJ1-3; d_call: .; clone_size: few
cdr3_nt: TGTGCCAGCAGCTTAGGGGACAGGTCCCCTCGGGCTTACGAGCAGTACTTC; cdr3_aa: CASSLGDRSPRAYEQYF; v_call: TRBV7-9; j_call: TRBJ2-7; d_call: TRBD1; clone_size: once
cdr3_nt: TGCGCCAGCAGCTTGGCCGGGACTAGCGGGAGGTCGAGCTCCTACAATGAGCAGTTCTTC; cdr3_aa: CASSLAGTSGRSSSYNEQFF; v_call: TRBV5-1; j_call: TRBJ2-1; d_call: TRBD2; clone_size: .
cdr3_nt: TGTGCCAGCAGCGTCGGGGGACAGGGGGCTTCTGAAGCTTTCTTT; cdr3_aa: CASSVGGQGASEAFF; v_call: TRBV5-4; j_call: TRBJ1-1; d_call: TRBD1; clone_size: .
cdr3_nt: TGTGCCAGCGGACAGGGCAGCTCCTACGAGCAGTACTTC; cdr3_aa: CASGQGSSYEQYF; v_call: TRBV19; j_call: TRBJ2-7; d_call: TRBD1; clone_size: .
cdr3_nt: TGTGCCAGCAGCCGACAGGGGAACACTGAAGCTTTCTTT; cdr3_aa: CASSRQGNTEAFF; v_call: TRBV7-2; j_call: TRBJ1-1; d_call: TRBD1; clone_size: .
cdr3_nt: TGCGCCAGCAGTTTGGGACTAGCGGGCGTTAATGAGCAGTTCTTC; cdr3_aa: CASSLGLAGVNEQFF; v_call: TRBV5-1; j_call: TRBJ2-1; d_call: TRBD2; clone_size: .
cdr3_nt: TGTGCCAGCAGCCCTGGACTAGCGGGAACCCGTGAGCAGTTCTTC; cdr3_aa: CASSPGLAGTREQFF; v_call: TRBV3-1/TRBV3-2; j_call: TRBJ2-1; d_call: TRBD2; clone_size: .
cdr3_nt: TGTGCCAGCTCACGTACAGGGGAGGTAGCGAACACCGGGGAGCTGTTTTTT; cdr3_aa: CASSRTGEVANTGELFF; v_call: TRBV18; j_call: TRBJ2-2; d_call: .; clone_size: .
cdr3_nt: TGCAGCGTTGGTCAGGGCGGCCAGTCTGGAAACACCATATATTTT; cdr3_aa: CSVGQGGQSGNTIYF; v_call: TRBV29-1; j_call: TRBJ1-3; d_call: .; clone_size: .
cdr3_nt: TGCAGTGCTAGTCCGCAGGGAAGTCCCACTGAAGCTTTCTTT; cdr3_aa: CSASPQGSPTEAFF; v_call: TRBV20-1; j_call: TRBJ1-1; d_call: .; clone_size: .
cdr3_nt: TGTGCCAGCAGGGCCAGTCTTAATGAAAAACTGTTTTTT; cdr3_aa: CASRASLNEKLFF; v_call: TRBV28; j_call: TRBJ1-4; d_call: .; clone_size: .
cdr3_nt: TGTGCCATACAACAAGCGGGAGAGGCCTACGAGCAGTACTTC; cdr3_aa: CAIQQAGEAYEQYF; v_call: TRBV10-3; j_call: TRBJ2-7; d_call: TRBD2; clone_size: few
cdr3_nt: TGTGCCAGCAGCGCACAGGGACGGGGAGAGACCCAGTACTTC; cdr3_aa: CASSAQGRGETQYF; v_call: TRBV2; j_call: TRBJ2-5; d_call: .; clone_size: .
cdr3_nt: TGTGCCAGCAGTGACGCAGGACAGGGGGTTTCTACCTATGGCTACACCTTC; cdr3_aa: CASSDAGQGVSTYGYTF; v_call: TRBV25-1; j_call: TRBJ1-2; d_call: TRBD1; clone_size: .